These 20 T cell receptor beta chains share one sample of origin, sequenced in a study of cytomegalovirus exposure and HLA in healthy donors. 60 Vbeta and 13 Jbeta primers were used in PCR. The repertoire was sequenced with immunoSEQ multiplex PCR; TCRdb's copy has only in-frame clones and lacks some. In the table there are over 30,000 clones, 80% of which are singletons. Sequences were obtained from PBMCs. All receptors come from a male donor in good health and CMV-seronegative.

The V and J genes are TRBV28 and TRBJ1-1; D gene uncertain. The CDR3 has 12 amino acids. Trimming pared 6 bases from V and 2 bases from J, leaving 7 bases between. The germline V gene has CDR1 MDHEN and CDR2 SYDVKM. The CDR3: CASSPGNTEAFF. In DNA form, the CDR3 reads TGTGCCAGCAGCCCGGGTAACACTGAAGCTTTCTTT. The entire variable domain, with the rest obtained from reference TRBV28 and TRBJ1-1, is as follows: DVKVTQSSRYLVKRTGEKVFLECVQDMDHENMFWYRQDPGLGLRLIYFSYDVKMKEKGDIPEGYSVSREKKERFSLILESASTNQTSMYLCASSPGNTEAFFGQGTRLTVV.

The genes are TRBV10-3 and TRBJ1-1; TRBD1 matches at 9 bases. Germline V gene lookup returns CDR1 ENHRY and CDR2 SYGVKD. Trimming removed 7 bases from V and 8 bases from J; junction bases left unmatched: 8. The CDR3 is 13 residues long. The CDR3 here is CAIMRTGEGEAFF. CDR3 DNA sequence: TGTGCCATCATGAGGACAGGGGAGGGCGAAGCTTTCTTT.

The chain has TRBV5-1 and TRBJ2-3; D might be TRBD1 (5 bases). The CDR3 spans 14 residues. V was shortened by 5 bases and J by 2 bases, with 12 bases between the two germline ends. The germline gives CDR1 SGHRS, CDR2 YFSETQ. CDR3 in amino acids: CASSILGATDTQYF. CDR3 coding DNA: TGCGCCAGCAGTATCCTAGGGGCCACAGATACGCAGTATTTT.

The chain joins TRBV7-8 to TRBJ1-5; 10 bases align to TRBD1. There are 14 residues in the CDR3. Trimming at V came to 10 bases and at J to 3 bases, leaving 6 bases not matched to a gene. In germline, CDR1 is SGHVS, CDR2 FQNEAQ. CDR3 residues: CAIGTGAHNQPQHF. CDR3 sequence (DNA): TGTGCCATCGGGACAGGGGCCCACAATCAGCCCCAGCATTTT.

This chain uses TRBV13 with TRBJ1-1; TRBD1 is a possible D gene (6 bases). This CDR3 contains 11 residues. Germline V CDR1 and CDR2: PRHDT, FYEKMQ (reference sequence). V lost 2 bases and J lost 8, with 6 bases in between. In DNA, the CDR3 is TGTGCCAGCAGCTTACAGGGGGAAGCTTTCTTT. As protein: CASSLQGEAFF.

The J gene is TRBJ1-2, the V gene TRBV10-3; 8 nucleotides line up with TRBD1. J gave up 5 bases and V 3 bases, and 8 bases lay outside the gene matches. Germline lookup yields CDR1 ENHRY and CDR2 SYGVKD. The CDR3 is 15 amino acids. CDR3 in DNA: TGTGCCATCAGTGATCTAGACAGGGGAGGGTATGGCTACACCTTC. It specifies CAISDLDRGGYGYTF.

This chain uses TRBV29-1 with TRBJ1-2; D call uncertain. The CDR3 runs 13 residues. V lost 5 bases and J lost 2, with 12 bases in between. From germline, CDR1 is SQVTM and CDR2 ANQGSEA. The CDR3 region is CSVWEESNYGYTF. As DNA, the CDR3 is TGCAGCGTTTGGGAGGAGTCGAACTATGGCTACACCTTC.

The genes are TRBV28 and TRBJ2-1; 7 bases fit TRBD2. This CDR3 has 16 residues. Germline CDR1 and CDR2: MDHEN and SYDVKM. J lost 5 bases, V lost 6 bases, and 13 bases had no gene match. CDR3 region: CASRFFGEGRDNEQFF. The CDR3 DNA reads as TGTGCCAGCAGGTTCTTTGGGGAGGGCCGGGACAATGAGCAGTTCTTC.

This CDR3 reads CATSSETGGSPLHF. CDR3 nucleotides: TGTGCCACCAGCAGCGAAACAGGGGGTTCACCCCTCCACTTT. The chain is built from TRBV15 and TRBJ1-6; TRBD1 matches 8 bases. This CDR3 has 14 amino acids. V was clipped by 3 bases and J by 9 bases; unmatched bases: 4. Germline V gene lookup returns CDR1 LNHNV and CDR2 YYDKDF (reference sequence).

This chain connects TRBV4-2 to TRBJ1-1; D is possibly TRBD1 (6 bases). In germline, CDR1 is LGHNA, CDR2 YNFKEQ. The length of the CDR3 is 16 residues. The V and J ends lost 1 base and 0 bases respectively, with 12 bases between them. The chain's CDR3 is CASSQGGQTMNTEAFF. The CDR3 DNA follows: TGTGCCAGCAGCCAAGGCGGACAGACCATGAACACTGAAGCTTTCTTT.

The chain joins TRBV4-1 to TRBJ2-1; TRBD1 aligns across 8 bases. The germline V gene has CDR1 MGHRA and CDR2 YSYEKL. The CDR3 has 14 residues. J lost 8 bases, V lost 5 bases, and 8 bases had no gene match. The CDR3 nucleotides are TGCGCCAGCAGCGCAAACAGGGGGTGGTATGAGCAGTTCTTC. Protein product: CASSANRGWYEQFF.

A single count supports this clone. The chain couples TRBV29-1 to TRBJ2-1; TRBD2 might be the D (9 bases). Trimming removed 5 bases at V and 4 bases at J, with 24 bases between. The germline V gene has CDR1 SQVTM and CDR2 ANQGSEA. This CDR3 contains 17 residues. The CDR3 nucleotides read TGCAGCGTTCGGACAGGGACCTCTAGCGGGGCTTACAATGAGCAGTTCTTC. This codes for CSVRTGTSSGAYNEQFF.

Here the CDR3 reads CASSLGQGNSPLHF. CDR3 bases: TGCGCCAGCAGCCTGGGACAGGGCAATTCACCCCTCCACTTT. The chain recombines TRBV5-1 with TRBJ1-6; TRBD1 matches at 9 bases. V lost 4 bases, J lost 7 bases, and 3 bases stayed unmatched. The CDR3 sequence is 14 residues long. Looked up from germline, CDR1 is SGHRS and CDR2 is YFSETQ.

The V call is TRBV15, the J call TRBJ1-1, with D perhaps TRBD1 (5 bases). With 3 bases removed from V and 0 bases from J, the gap between germline ends came to 11 bases. Germline CDR1 is LNHNV and CDR2 is YYDKDF (reference sequence). The CDR3 runs 15 residues. The DNA of the CDR3 is TGTGCCACCAGCAGTAATACAGGCATGAACACTGAAGCTTTCTTT. Translation: CATSSNTGMNTEAFF.

This rearrangement joins TRBV15 to TRBJ1-1; D perhaps matches TRBD1 (5 bases). V was cut by 0 bases and J by 2 bases, with 13 bases left in between. This CDR3 is built from 16 residues. CDR1 LNHNV and CDR2 YYDKDF come from the germline V gene (reference sequence). CDR3 amino acids: CATSRDLGRENTEAFF. CDR3 DNA sequence: TGTGCCACCAGCAGAGATCTGGGCAGGGAAAACACTGAAGCTTTCTTT. Full variable domain (rest looked up from reference TRBV15 and TRBJ1-1): DAMVIQNPRYQVTQFGKPVTLSCSQTLNHNVMYWYQQKSSQAPKLLFHYYDKDFNNEADTPDNFQSRRPNTSFCFLDIRSPGLGDTAMYLCATSRDLGRENTEAFFGQGTRLTVV.

This chain's CDR3 is CASKSRGIKTEAFF. The CDR3 nucleotides are TGTGCCAGCAAAAGTCGGGGAATAAAGACTGAAGCTTTCTTT. V usage is TRBV6-1 and J usage is TRBJ1-1; D not certain. The length of the CDR3 is 14 residues. Trimming pared 7 bases from V and 5 bases from J, leaving 17 bases between. CDR1 is MNHNS and CDR2 is SASEGT in the germline V gene.

Here the CDR3 reads CASSVQGSSYEQYF. The CDR3 DNA is TGTGCCAGCAGCGTGCAGGGTTCGTCCTACGAGCAGTACTTC. The chain carries TRBV9 and TRBJ2-7; TRBD1 might be the D (5 bases). There are 14 residues in the CDR3. Germline V lookup: CDR1 SGDLS, CDR2 YYNGEE. The germline V and J ends were trimmed by 2 bases and 1 base, with 10 bases remaining between them. The full variable domain, its missing parts supplied by reference TRBV9 and TRBJ2-7, is DSGVTQTPKHLITATGQRVTLRCSPRSGDLSVYWYQQSLDQGLQFLIQYYNGEERAKGNILERFSAQQFPDLHSELNLSSLELGDSALYFCASSVQGSSYEQYFGPGTRLTVT.

The genes are TRBV5-6 and TRBJ1-2, with D possibly being TRBD1 (5 bases). Germline V lookup: CDR1 SGHDT, CDR2 YYEEEE. This CDR3 is 14 amino acids long. Trimming shortened V by 0 bases and J by 3 bases, and 9 bases separated the two germline ends. The CDR3 DNA is TGTGCCAGCAGCTTGGTAGGGGACTACTATGGCTACACCTTC. It codes for CASSLVGDYYGYTF.

CDR3 nucleotides: TGTGCCACCAGCAGGACAGGGCCGAATGAAAAACTGTTTTTT. Translated: CATSRTGPNEKLFF. V usage is TRBV15 and J usage is TRBJ1-4; 7 bases are a match to TRBD1. V dropped 3 bases and J dropped 5; count of bases not matched to a gene: 3. The CDR3 is 14 amino acids. The germline CDR1 and CDR2 sequences are LNHNV and YYDKDF (reference sequence).

This clone was observed once. In DNA form, the CDR3 reads TGTGCCAGCAGTGACTCGACTAGCGGGGAGCTGTTTTTT. Encoded protein: CASSDSTSGELFF. J is TRBJ2-2 and V is TRBV6-4, with D maybe TRBD2 (6 bases). CDR1 MRHNA and CDR2 SNTAGT come from the germline V gene. This CDR3 spans 13 amino acids. V gave up 0 bases and J gave up 7 bases, with 6 bases separating them.